The T cell receptor beta chain under discussion was sequenced for a study of blood T cell repertoires in COVID-19. Clones were sequenced by immunoSEQ multiplex PCR, and TCRdb holds only the in-frame ones, with some missing. This sample has around 140,000 clones, with roughly 90% found just once. Per the germline V gene, CDR1 is SGHRS and CDR2 is YFSETQ. The CDR3 covers 15 residues. The V end was cut by 5 bases, the J end by 9 bases, with 21 bases between. Sample: peripheral blood. The chain joins TRBV5-1 to TRBJ2-1; possibly TRBD1 for D (6 bases). The sequence was collected from a man between 70 and 80 years old with acute or convalescent COVID-19. As DNA, the CDR3 is TGCGCCAGCAGGCCAACAGGGTTAGTAGGTGGTGAGCAGTTCTTC. This encodes CASRPTGLVGGEQFF.